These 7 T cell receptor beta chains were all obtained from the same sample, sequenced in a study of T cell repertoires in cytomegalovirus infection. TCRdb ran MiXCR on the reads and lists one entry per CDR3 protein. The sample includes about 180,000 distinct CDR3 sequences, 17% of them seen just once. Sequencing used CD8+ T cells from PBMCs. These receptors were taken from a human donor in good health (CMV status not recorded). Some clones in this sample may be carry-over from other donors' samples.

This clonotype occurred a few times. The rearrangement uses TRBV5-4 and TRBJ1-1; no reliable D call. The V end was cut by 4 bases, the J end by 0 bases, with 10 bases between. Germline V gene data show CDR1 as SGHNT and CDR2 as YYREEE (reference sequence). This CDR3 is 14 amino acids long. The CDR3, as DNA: TGTGCCAGCAGCCGGGCAGATATGAACACTGAAGCTTTCTTT. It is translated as CASSRADMNTEAFF.

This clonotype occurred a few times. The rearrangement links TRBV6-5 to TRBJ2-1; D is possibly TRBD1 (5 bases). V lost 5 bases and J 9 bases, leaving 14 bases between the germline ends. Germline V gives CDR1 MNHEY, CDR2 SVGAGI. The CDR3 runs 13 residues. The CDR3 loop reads CASSVQVRGEQFF. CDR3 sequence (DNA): TGTGCCAGCAGTGTACAGGTTCGCGGTGAGCAGTTCTTC.

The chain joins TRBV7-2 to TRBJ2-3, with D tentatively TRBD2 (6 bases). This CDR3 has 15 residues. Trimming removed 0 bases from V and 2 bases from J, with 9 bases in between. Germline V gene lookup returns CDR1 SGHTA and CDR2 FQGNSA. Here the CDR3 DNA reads TGTGCCAGCAGCTTAGCGGGGGGTACCACAGATACGCAGTATTTT. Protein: CASSLAGGTTDTQYF. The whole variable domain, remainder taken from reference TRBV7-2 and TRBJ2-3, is GAGVSQSPSNKVTEKGKDVELRCDPISGHTALYWYRQSLGQGLEFLIYFQGNSAPDKSGLPSDRFSAERTGGSVSTLTIQRTQQEDSAVYLCASSLAGGTTDTQYFGPGTRLTVL.

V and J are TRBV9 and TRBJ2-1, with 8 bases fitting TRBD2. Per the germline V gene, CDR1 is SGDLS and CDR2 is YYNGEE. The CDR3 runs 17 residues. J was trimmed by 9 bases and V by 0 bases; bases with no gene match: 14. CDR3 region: CASSVGVWVGGATEQFF. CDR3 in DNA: TGTGCCAGCAGCGTAGGTGTTTGGGTCGGGGGGGCCACTGAGCAGTTCTTC.

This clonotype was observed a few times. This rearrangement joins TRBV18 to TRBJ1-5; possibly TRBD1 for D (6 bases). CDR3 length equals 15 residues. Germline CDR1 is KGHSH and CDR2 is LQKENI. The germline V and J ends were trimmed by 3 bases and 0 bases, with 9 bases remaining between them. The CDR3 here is CASSPRDNSNQPQHF. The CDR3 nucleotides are TGTGCCAGCTCACCGAGGGACAATAGCAATCAGCCCCAGCATTTT.

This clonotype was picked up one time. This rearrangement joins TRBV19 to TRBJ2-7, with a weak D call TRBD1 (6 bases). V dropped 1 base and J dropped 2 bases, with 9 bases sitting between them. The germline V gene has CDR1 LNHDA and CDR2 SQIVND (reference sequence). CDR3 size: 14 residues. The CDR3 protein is CASSIVDSTYEQYF. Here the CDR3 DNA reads TGTGCCAGTAGTATAGTGGACAGTACCTACGAGCAGTACTTC.

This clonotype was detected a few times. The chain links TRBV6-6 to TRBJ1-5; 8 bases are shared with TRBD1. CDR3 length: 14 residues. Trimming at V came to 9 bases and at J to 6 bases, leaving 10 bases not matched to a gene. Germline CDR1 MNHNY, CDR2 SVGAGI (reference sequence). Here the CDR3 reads CASWEGQGRQPQHF. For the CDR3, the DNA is TGTGCCAGTTGGGAAGGACAGGGTCGTCAGCCCCAGCATTTT.